The rows below give T cell receptor beta chains drawn from one sample of a study of T cell responses to AZD1222 COVID-19 vaccine. Clones were sequenced by immunoSEQ multiplex PCR, and TCRdb holds only the in-frame ones, with some missing. The table has around 130,000 clones, more than 85% seen once. Sequencing used peripheral blood, obtained on day 0 of AZD1222 vaccination. These receptors were taken from an adult in good health. Both conserved end residues are part of each CDR3. The D gene is left open where the match is weak. Where a row states a size, it is once, few, many or the class of an expanded clone; other rows omit it.

d_call: .; j_call: TRBJ1-2; clone_size: .; v_call: TRBV19; cdr3_nt: TGTGCCAGTAGTACCGGGCTGGACTATGGCTACACCTTC; cdr3_aa: CASSTGLDYGYTF
d_call: .; j_call: TRBJ2-1; clone_size: .; v_call: TRBV6-5; cdr3_nt: TGTGCCAGCAGTTACTCGAAGTTCGGAGTTTACAATGAGCAGTTCTTC; cdr3_aa: CASSYSKFGVYNEQFF
d_call: .; j_call: TRBJ1-1; clone_size: .; v_call: TRBV27; cdr3_nt: TGTGCCAGCAGTTTATCGGGGTGGACGGGCGCTGAAGCTTTCTTT; cdr3_aa: CASSLSGWTGAEAFF
d_call: .; j_call: TRBJ1-2; clone_size: once; v_call: TRBV7-9; cdr3_nt: TGTGCCAGCAGCTTGGAGGGGGGAGGCTACACCTTC; cdr3_aa: CASSLEGGGYTF
d_call: .; j_call: TRBJ1-2; clone_size: .; v_call: TRBV5-4; cdr3_nt: TGTGCCAGCAGCTTGGCCCTATCGAGGGATGGCTACACCTTC; cdr3_aa: CASSLALSRDGYTF
d_call: .; j_call: TRBJ2-5; clone_size: .; v_call: TRBV5-1; cdr3_nt: TGCGCCAGCAGCTTGTCGAGGCAGAAACAAGAGACCCAGTACTTC; cdr3_aa: CASSLSRQKQETQYF
d_call: .; j_call: TRBJ1-2; clone_size: .; v_call: TRBV5-1; cdr3_nt: TGCGCCAGCAGCTTATTTGAGGATGGCTACACCTTC; cdr3_aa: CASSLFEDGYTF
d_call: .; j_call: TRBJ2-1; clone_size: .; v_call: TRBV19; cdr3_nt: TGTGCCAGTAGTATGGTGAGCTCCTACAATGAGCAGTTCTTC; cdr3_aa: CASSMVSSYNEQFF
d_call: .; j_call: TRBJ2-2; clone_size: few; v_call: TRBV4-3; cdr3_nt: TGCGCCAGCAGCCAAGATGTCCCAGGGAACACCGGGGAGCTGTTTTTT; cdr3_aa: CASSQDVPGNTGELFF
d_call: .; j_call: TRBJ1-1; clone_size: .; v_call: TRBV3-1/TRBV3-2; cdr3_nt: TGTGCCAGCAGCCGGGTGCTGGGAACTGAAGCTTTCTTT; cdr3_aa: CASSRVLGTEAFF
d_call: .; j_call: TRBJ1-5; clone_size: .; v_call: TRBV15; cdr3_nt: TGTGCCACCAGCAGAGGAGGGCGGGACAATCAGCCCCAGCATTTT; cdr3_aa: CATSRGGRDNQPQHF
d_call: TRBD2; j_call: TRBJ2-3; clone_size: .; v_call: TRBV23-1; cdr3_nt: TGCGCCAGCAGTCCAAGCGGGGGGTGTCAGTATTTT; cdr3_aa: CASSPSGGCQYF
d_call: .; j_call: TRBJ2-7; clone_size: .; v_call: TRBV5-8; cdr3_nt: TGTGCCAGCAGCTTGGGGTTGGTTAAATCCTACGAGCAGTACTTC; cdr3_aa: CASSLGLVKSYEQYF
d_call: TRBD1; j_call: TRBJ1-6; clone_size: .; v_call: TRBV27; cdr3_nt: TGTGCCAGCAGTTTAGGGACAGGAGGATCACCCCTCCACTTT; cdr3_aa: CASSLGTGGSPLHF
d_call: TRBD1; j_call: TRBJ1-2; clone_size: .; v_call: TRBV24-1; cdr3_nt: TGTGCCACCAGTGACCTAGGGACAGGGAGTGGCTACACCTTC; cdr3_aa: CATSDLGTGSGYTF
d_call: .; j_call: TRBJ2-3; clone_size: .; v_call: TRBV10-1; cdr3_nt: TGCGCCAGCAGCGGCGATCCAGATACGCAGTATTTT; cdr3_aa: CASSGDPDTQYF
d_call: .; j_call: TRBJ1-1; clone_size: .; v_call: TRBV24-1; cdr3_nt: TGTGCCACCAGTGATTACAGATACACTGAAGCTTTCTTT; cdr3_aa: CATSDYRYTEAFF
d_call: .; j_call: TRBJ1-2; clone_size: .; v_call: TRBV3-1/TRBV3-2; cdr3_nt: TGTGCCAGCAGCCAAGTAGTGGGCCGCGGACTTGGCTACACCTTC; cdr3_aa: CASSQVVGRGLGYTF
d_call: .; j_call: TRBJ1-6; clone_size: .; v_call: TRBV2; cdr3_nt: TGTGCCAGCTTCGGCTATAATTCACCCCTCCACTTT; cdr3_aa: CASFGYNSPLHF
d_call: TRBD2; j_call: TRBJ2-1; clone_size: .; v_call: TRBV7-7; cdr3_nt: TGTGCCAGCAGCCCCTCAAGCGGGAGGACCAATGAGCAGTTCTTC; cdr3_aa: CASSPSSGRTNEQFF
d_call: .; j_call: TRBJ1-1; clone_size: .; v_call: TRBV19; cdr3_nt: TGTGCCAGTATTTCCGGGGCTTACACTGAAGCTTTCTTT; cdr3_aa: CASISGAYTEAFF
d_call: .; j_call: TRBJ2-7; clone_size: .; v_call: TRBV27; cdr3_nt: TGTGCCAGCAGTTTGGCAGGGGCAAAGAACGAGCAGTACTTC; cdr3_aa: CASSLAGAKNEQYF